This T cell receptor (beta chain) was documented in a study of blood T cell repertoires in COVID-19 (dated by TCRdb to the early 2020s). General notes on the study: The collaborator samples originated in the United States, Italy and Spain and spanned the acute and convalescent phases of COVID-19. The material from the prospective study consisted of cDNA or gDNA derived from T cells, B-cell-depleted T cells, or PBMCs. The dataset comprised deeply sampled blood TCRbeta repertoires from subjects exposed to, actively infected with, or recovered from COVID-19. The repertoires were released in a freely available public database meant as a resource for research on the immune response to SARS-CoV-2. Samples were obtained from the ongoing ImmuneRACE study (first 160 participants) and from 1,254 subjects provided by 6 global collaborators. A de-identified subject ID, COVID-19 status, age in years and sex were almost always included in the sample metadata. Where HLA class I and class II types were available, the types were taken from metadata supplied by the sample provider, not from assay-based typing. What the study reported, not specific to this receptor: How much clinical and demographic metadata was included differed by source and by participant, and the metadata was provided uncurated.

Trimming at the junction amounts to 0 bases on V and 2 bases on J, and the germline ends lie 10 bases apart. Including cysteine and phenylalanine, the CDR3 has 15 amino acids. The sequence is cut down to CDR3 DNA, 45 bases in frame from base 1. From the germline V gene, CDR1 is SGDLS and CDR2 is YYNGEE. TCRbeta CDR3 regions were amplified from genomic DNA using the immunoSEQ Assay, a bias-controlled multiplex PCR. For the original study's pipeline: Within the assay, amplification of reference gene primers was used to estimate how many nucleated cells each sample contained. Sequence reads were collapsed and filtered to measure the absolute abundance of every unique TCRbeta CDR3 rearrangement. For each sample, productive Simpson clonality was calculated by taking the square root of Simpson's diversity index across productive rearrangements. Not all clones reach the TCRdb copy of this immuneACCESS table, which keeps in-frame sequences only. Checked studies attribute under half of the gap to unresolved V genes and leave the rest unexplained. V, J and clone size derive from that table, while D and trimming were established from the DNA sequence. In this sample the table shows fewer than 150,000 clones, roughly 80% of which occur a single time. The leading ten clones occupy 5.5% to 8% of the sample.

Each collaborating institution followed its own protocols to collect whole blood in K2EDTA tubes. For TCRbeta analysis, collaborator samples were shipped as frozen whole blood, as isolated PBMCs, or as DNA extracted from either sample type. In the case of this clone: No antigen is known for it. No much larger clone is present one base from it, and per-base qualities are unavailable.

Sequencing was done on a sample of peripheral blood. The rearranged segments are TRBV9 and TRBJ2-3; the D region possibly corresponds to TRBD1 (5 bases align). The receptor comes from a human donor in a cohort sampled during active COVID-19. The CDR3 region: CASSVGQSFTDTQYF. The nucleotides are TGTGCCAGCAGCGTAGGACAGTCATTCACAGATACGCAGTATTTT.